The next 26 T cell receptor beta chains were all read from a single sample in a study of regulatory T cells in long-lasting Graves disease. The time point denotes: persistent/refractory GD, antithyroid drugs over 5 years with positive TRAb. With RNA extracted from PBMCs as input, the TCR library was made. Arm-PCR with iRepertoire HTBI primers amplified the CDR3 regions for these TCR beta libraries. A single record per CDR3 protein comes from TCRdb applying MiXCR to the multiplex PCR reads. The repertoire holds nearly 350,000 distinct CDR3 sequences, with around 20% as singletons. The sample was peripheral blood mononuclear cells (PBMCs), taken when the disease was refractory, from a patient treated with antithyroid drugs. Receptor source: a female donor with Graves disease.

V usage is TRBV6-1 and J usage is TRBJ2-2; a possible D gene is TRBD2 (6 bases). The CDR3 has 14 residues. In germline, CDR1 is MNHNS, CDR2 SASEGT. V lost 10 bases and J lost 7, with 19 bases in between. CDR3 protein: CATHGGGEVGELFF. Written as DNA, the CDR3 is TGTGCCACCCATGGAGGAGGGGAGGTCGGGGAGCTGTTTTTT.

The chain is built from TRBV20-1 and TRBJ2-1, with 11 positions matching TRBD2. J gave up 3 bases and V 6 bases, and 10 bases lay outside the gene matches. The CDR3 is 16 residues long. Per the germline V gene, CDR1 is DFQATT and CDR2 is SNEGSKA (reference sequence). The CDR3 nucleotides are TGCAGTGCCCACCTAGCGGGAGGAAGCCACTACAATGAGCAGTTCTTC. Translated, it gives CSAHLAGGSHYNEQFF.

This clonotype came up many times. The chain recombines TRBV6-1 with TRBJ1-2; D remains unclear. The CDR3 covers 14 residues. In germline, CDR1 is MNHNS, CDR2 SASEGT. Trimming left V 6 bases short and J 8 bases short, with 19 bases between. This CDR3 reads CASRRPGPEVGYTF. As DNA, the CDR3 is TGTGCCAGCAGACGGCCTGGACCCGAAGTGGGCTACACCTTC.

This clonotype was observed many times. The chain is built from TRBV20-1 and TRBJ1-5, with D tentatively TRBD1 (5 bases). Germline values: CDR1 DFQATT, CDR2 SNEGSKA (reference sequence). Deletions cut 2 bases from V and 0 bases from J, with 11 bases between. The CDR3 loop spans 15 amino acids. The CDR3: CSARQGERSNQPQHF. The DNA for the CDR3 is TGCAGTGCTAGACAGGGAGAGCGTAGCAATCAGCCCCAGCATTTT.

This clonotype was observed a handful of times. A much larger clone lies a single base off, so this may be a read error. This chain uses TRBV2 with TRBJ1-5, with D possibly TRBD1 on 6 matching bases. Germline values: CDR1 SNHLY, CDR2 FYNNEI. The CDR3 extends over 14 amino acids. DNA of the CDR3: TGTACCAGCAGTGAACAGGGAACGGTTCAGCCCCAGCATTTT. Amino acid sequence: CTSSEQGTVQPQHF.

At least ten counts were recorded for this clonotype. This chain links TRBV12-3 or TRBV12-4 with TRBJ2-7, with TRBD1 identical over 11 bases. The CDR3 is 16 residues long. After removal of 5 bases from V and 3 bases from J, the junction contained 9 bases not matched to a gene. CDR3 in DNA: TGTGCCAGCAGTCCCCCCGGGACAGGGGGACTCTACGAGCAGTACTTC. Amino acid sequence: CASSPPGTGGLYEQYF.

This clonotype was recorded a few times. The J gene is TRBJ1-2, the V gene TRBV7-9; TRBD1 agrees at 8 bases. Germline V gives CDR1 SEHNR, CDR2 FQNEAQ (reference sequence). Trimming cost V 7 bases and J 4 bases; bases outside gene matches: 14. CDR3 length: 16 amino acids. Here the CDR3 reads CASTRMPAGGGYGYTF. The CDR3 nucleotides read TGTGCCAGCACGAGGATGCCGGCAGGGGGCGGCTATGGCTACACCTTC.

This clonotype turned up a few times. This chain connects TRBV6-2 or TRBV6-3 to TRBJ1-4; D not resolved. Germline CDR1 MNHEY, CDR2 SVGEGT. The CDR3 has 16 residues. Trimming shortened V by 3 bases and J by 3 bases, and 14 bases separated the two germline ends. The CDR3 DNA sequence: TGTGCCAGCAGTTATATGAGAAGGACGGCTAATGAAAAACTGTTTTTT. Translation: CASSYMRRTANEKLFF.

This clonotype was seen many times. The chain couples TRBV12-3 or TRBV12-4 to TRBJ1-5; no definite D call. V dropped 5 bases and J dropped 7 bases, with 15 bases sitting between them. The length of the CDR3 is 14 residues. The CDR3 loop is CASSTYGARQPQHF. Written as DNA, the CDR3 is TGTGCCAGCAGTACTTATGGCGCGCGCCAGCCCCAGCATTTT.

This clonotype was counted at least ten times. V and J are TRBV28 and TRBJ1-2, with 7 bases that match TRBD1. V was pared by 8 bases and J by 1 base, with 10 bases of the junction left unmatched. CDR1 is MDHEN and CDR2 is SYDVKM in the germline V gene. There are 15 residues in the CDR3. The CDR3 reads CASGRTGQLNYGYTF. CDR3 DNA sequence: TGTGCCAGCGGACGGACAGGACAACTTAACTATGGCTACACCTTC.

This clonotype appeared a few times. The chain has TRBV28 and TRBJ2-7; weak D call: TRBD2 (6 bases). CDR1 and CDR2 from the germline V gene are MDHEN and SYDVKM. CDR3 length equals 15 residues. The ends were cut back, 6 bases at V and 2 bases at J, with 17 bases in the middle. For the CDR3, the DNA is TGTGCCAGCAGCACCGCCCCTAGCGCCGCCTACGAGCAGTACTTC. It codes for CASSTAPSAAYEQYF.

For the CDR3, the DNA is TGTGCCAGCAGCCCCACCGCCCAGGGGGTCTACGAGCAGTACTTC. This translates into CASSPTAQGVYEQYF. This chain connects TRBV6-1 to TRBJ2-7; 7 bases are a match to TRBD1. Germline trimming cut 6 bases from V and 3 bases from J; bases unmatched to any gene: 11. The germline V gene encodes CDR1 MNHNS and CDR2 SASEGT. This CDR3 is built from 15 residues.

This clonotype has ten or more counts. The chain carries TRBV6-2 or TRBV6-3 and TRBJ1-1, with D tentatively TRBD1 (5 bases). The germline V gene has CDR1 MNHEY and CDR2 SVGEGT. The CDR3 has 13 amino acids. Trimming pared 6 bases from V and 1 base from J, leaving 9 bases between. The DNA of the CDR3 is TGTGCCAGCAGATCCAGGGAGAACACTGAAGCTTTCTTT. Protein product: CASRSRENTEAFF.

The chain combines TRBV6-1 with TRBJ2-1; a weak D match, TRBD1 (5 bases). The CDR3 has 14 residues. Germline lookup yields CDR1 MNHNS and CDR2 SASEGT. The V end was cut by 4 bases, the J end by 7 bases, with 14 bases between. CDR3 sequence: CASSAWGGDNEQFF. The CDR3 bases are TGTGCCAGCAGTGCTTGGGGCGGTGATAATGAGCAGTTCTTC.

This chain connects TRBV11-3 to TRBJ2-2; a possible D gene is TRBD2 (6 bases). Deletions cut 1 base from V and 6 bases from J, with 9 bases between. CDR1 and CDR2 (germline): SGHNT, YENEEA. The CDR3 has 14 amino acids. CDR3 amino acids: CASSLVEGSGELFF. The CDR3 DNA is TGTGCCAGCAGCTTAGTGGAGGGTTCCGGGGAGCTGTTTTTT.

For this clonotype: A much larger clone differs by one base, so this may be a read error. V and J are TRBV6-2 or TRBV6-3 and TRBJ1-5, with 10 bases aligning to TRBD1. Germline-derived CDR1 and CDR2 are MNHEY and SVGEGT. The CDR3 is made up of 18 amino acids. The CDR3 reads CVSSLPPTDRGQGQPQHF. Written as DNA, the CDR3 is TGTGTCAGCAGTTTACCCCCTACTGACAGGGGGCAGGGTCAGCCCCAGCATTTT.

The CDR3 nucleotides are TGTGCCAGCAACCAGGGTACGCAGAAAGAGACCCAGTACTTC. Its protein is CASNQGTQKETQYF. The rearrangement joins TRBV6-1 to TRBJ2-5, with D perhaps matching TRBD1 (5 bases). Trimming took 7 bases from V and 3 from J, leaving 15 bases between them. The CDR3 spans 14 residues. Germline loops: CDR1 MNHNS, CDR2 SASEGT.

This sequence joins TRBV2 and TRBJ2-1; the match to TRBD2 covers 9 bases. This CDR3 comprises 12 residues. V gave up 6 bases and J gave up 7 bases; unmatched junction bases: 1. The germline V gene has CDR1 SNHLY and CDR2 FYNNEI. The CDR3 DNA reads as TGTGCCAGCAGGGCGGGGGGGAATGAGCAGTTCTTC. It translates to CASRAGGNEQFF. The variable domain in full, completed from reference TRBV2 and TRBJ2-1, reads EPEVTQTPSHQVTQMGQEVILRCVPISNHLYFYWYRQILGQKVEFLVSFYNNEISEKSEIFDDQFSVERPDGSNFTLKIRSTKLEDSAMYFCASRAGGNEQFFGPGTRLTVL.

This clonotype showed up many times. CDR3 DNA: TGTGCCAGCAGTTACTGGGATGGAGAGACCCAGTACTTC. Protein product: CASSYWDGETQYF. This chain connects TRBV6-2 or TRBV6-3 to TRBJ2-5; D gene ambiguous. Germline V gene lookup returns CDR1 MNHEY and CDR2 SVGEGT. This CDR3 is built from 13 residues. V lost 1 base and J lost 4, with 7 bases in between.

The J gene is TRBJ2-5, the V gene TRBV19, with D hard to call. The length of the CDR3 is 13 residues. Germline V lookup: CDR1 LNHDA, CDR2 SQIVND (reference sequence). Between the trimmed V and J ends, which lost 3 bases and 2 bases, there was a span of 7 bases. The CDR3: CASSIENQETQYF. CDR3 coding DNA: TGTGCCAGTAGTATTGAGAATCAAGAGACCCAGTACTTC. Full variable domain (missing parts from reference TRBV19 and TRBJ2-5): DGGITQSPKYLFRKEGQNVTLSCEQNLNHDAMYWYRQDPGQGLRLIYYSQIVNDFQKGDIAEGYSVSREKKESFPLTVTSAQKNPTAFYLCASSIENQETQYFGPGTRLLVL.

This chain links TRBV20-1 with TRBJ2-5, with D tentatively TRBD2 (7 bases). The CDR3 runs 15 residues. Trimming took off 3 bases at V and 5 bases at J, with 19 bases between the two ends. CDR1 and CDR2 from the germline V gene are DFQATT and SNEGSKA (reference sequence). The CDR3 region is CSASKGGLARETQYF. The CDR3 DNA follows: TGCAGTGCTAGCAAGGGGGGGTTGGCGCGGGAGACCCAGTACTTC.

The CDR3 loop reads CASSSRDRGRVETQYF. CDR3 bases: TGTGCCAGCAGTTCCCGGGACAGGGGGCGCGTTGAGACCCAGTACTTC. The chain combines TRBV6-2 or TRBV6-3 with TRBJ2-5, with 12 bases identical to TRBD1. Germline CDR1 MNHEY, CDR2 SVGEGT. The CDR3 consists of 16 residues. V shed 4 bases, J shed 5 bases, and the junction held 8 bases outside the gene matches.

The CDR3 here is CASSQERPGLIPLHF. CDR3 DNA sequence: TGCGCCAGCAGCCAAGAGAGGCCAGGGCTCATTCCCCTCCACTTT. This chain joins TRBV4-3 and TRBJ1-6, with D perhaps TRBD1 (5 bases). Germline V gives CDR1 LGHNA, CDR2 YSLEER. The V and J ends lost 0 bases and 13 bases respectively, with 16 bases between them. CDR3 length: 15 amino acids.

V is TRBV27 and J is TRBJ2-2; 9 bases are shared with TRBD2. Trimming at V came to 0 bases and at J to 7 bases, leaving 12 bases not matched to a gene. There are 18 residues in the CDR3. Germline CDR1 reads MNHEY; CDR2 reads SMNVEV (reference sequence). DNA for the CDR3: TGTGCCAGCAGTTTATCGCAGCTAGCGGGAAAAATTGGCGGGGAGCTGTTTTTT. Translation gives CASSLSQLAGKIGGELFF.

This clonotype has only a few counts. This sequence joins TRBV29-1 and TRBJ2-7, with D unclear. Germline V gene data show CDR1 as SQVTM and CDR2 as ANQGSEA. The CDR3 spans 13 residues. V was clipped by 4 bases and J by 3 bases, with 13 bases between them. This CDR3 reads CSVAITVNYEQYF. The DNA of the CDR3 is TGCAGCGTTGCCATTACAGTGAACTACGAGCAGTACTTC.

The chain employs TRBV6-1 and TRBJ1-2; TRBD1 is a possible D gene (6 bases). CDR3 length equals 14 residues. Germline lookup yields CDR1 MNHNS and CDR2 SASEGT. Trimming shortened V by 6 bases and J by 3 bases, and 14 bases separated the two germline ends. The CDR3 spells CASSPGEGDYGYTF. DNA of the CDR3: TGTGCCAGCAGCCCCGGGGAGGGGGACTATGGCTACACCTTC.